This T cell receptor (beta chain) was identified during a study of T cell responses to AZD1222 COVID-19 vaccine. Study-wide context: Combined were second doses at about 4 or about 12 weeks. Study-wide results and caveats: Among vaccine-associated CD4 TCRs, coverage spanned spike, with dominance at 160-218 and 743-854.

This table comes from immunoSEQ multiplex PCR, and its TCRdb copy is limited to in-frame clones, with some not included. The sample has about 120,000 clones, roughly 90% seen once. Note on this clone: What it binds is unknown.

This CDR3 comprises 16 residues. Per germline, CDR1 MNHEY and CDR2 SVGAGI. V lost 0 bases to trimming and J lost 5 bases; unmatched junction nucleotides: 7. V is TRBV6-5 and J is TRBJ2-7; 10 bases map to TRBD1. The sequence was obtained from an adult in good health. The sample here was peripheral blood, taken on day 0 of AZD1222 vaccination. Here the CDR3 DNA reads TGTGCCAGCAGTTACTCACCGGGACAGGGGACTGACGAGCAGTACTTC. Its translation: CASSYSPGQGTDEQYF.